The 14 T cell receptor beta chains in this list originate from one sample, sequenced in a study of cytomegalovirus exposure and HLA in healthy donors (dated by TCRdb to between 2016 and 2019). Library construction relied on the immunoSEQ multiplex PCR assay. For the multiplex PCR, a mixture combining 60 forward primers for TCR Vbeta segments and 13 reverse primers for TCR Jbeta segments was used. TCRdb holds this immuneACCESS table with in-frame rearrangements only. Some clones are missing; in checked studies, unresolved V genes explain under half, and the rest has no known cause. The sample table gives 100,000 to 150,000 clones. Approximately 2.6% of the sample rests with the top ten. Material for sequencing was PBMCs. All receptors come from a man aged 25 to 40 in good health and CMV-seronegative.

The CDR3 loop is CASSPVGGRAYEQYF. CDR3 coding DNA: TGTGCCAGCTCACCTGTGGGCGGGAGGGCCTACGAGCAGTACTTC. This sequence joins TRBV18 and TRBJ2-7; 9 bases agree with TRBD2. Germline values: CDR1 KGHSH, CDR2 LQKENI. The trim removed 3 bases at V and 2 bases at J, leaving 5 bases unmatched. This CDR3 region has 15 residues.

The V and J genes are TRBV9 and TRBJ2-1, with D tentatively TRBD2 (6 bases). From germline, CDR1 is SGDLS and CDR2 YYNGEE. With 0 bases removed from V and 2 bases from J, the gap between germline ends came to 9 bases. This CDR3 has 15 amino acids. DNA of the CDR3: TGTGCCAGCAGCGTAGGCGGGGAGACCTACAATGAGCAGTTCTTC. Translated, it gives CASSVGGETYNEQFF. Looking up the rest from reference TRBV9 and TRBJ2-1 gives the full variable domain: DSGVTQTPKHLITATGQRVTLRCSPRSGDLSVYWYQQSLDQGLQFLIQYYNGEERAKGNILERFSAQQFPDLHSELNLSSLELGDSALYFCASSVGGETYNEQFFGPGTRLTVL.

This sequence joins TRBV6-6 and TRBJ1-5, with D unresolved. Per the germline V gene, CDR1 is MNHNY and CDR2 is SVGAGI (reference sequence). There are 14 residues in the CDR3. The ends were cut back, 5 bases at V and 1 base at J, with 9 bases in the middle. The CDR3 is CASSLGLSNQPQHF. DNA of the CDR3: TGTGCCAGCAGTCTCGGACTGAGCAATCAGCCCCAGCATTTT.

The rearrangement joins TRBV5-1 to TRBJ2-3, with 7 bases aligning to TRBD1. CDR1 is SGHRS, CDR2 YFSETQ, per germline. With 4 bases clipped from V and 2 bases from J, the junction kept 7 bases outside the gene matches. This CDR3 is 15 amino acids long. In DNA, the CDR3 is TGCGCCAGCAGCCGGGACAGACCTTACACAGATACGCAGTATTTT. As protein: CASSRDRPYTDTQYF.

The rearrangement uses TRBV5-1 and TRBJ1-6, with 7 positions matching TRBD1. Trimming at V came to 0 bases and at J to 8 bases, leaving 5 bases not matched to a gene. Germline loops: CDR1 SGHRS, CDR2 YFSETQ. The CDR3 covers 15 residues. In DNA form, the CDR3 reads TGCGCCAGCAGCTTGGATGGGGACAGAGATTCACCCCTCCACTTT. Amino acids: CASSLDGDRDSPLHF. Full variable domain (outside the CDR3, taken from reference TRBV5-1 and TRBJ1-6): KAGVTQTPRYLIKTRGQQVTLSCSPISGHRSVSWYQQTPGQGLQFLFEYFSETQRNKGNFPGRFSGRQFSNSRSEMNVSTLELGDSALYLCASSLDGDRDSPLHFGNGTRLTVT.

This chain connects TRBV15 to TRBJ1-2, with 9 bases that match TRBD1. V lost 0 bases, J lost 7 bases, and 6 bases stayed unmatched. Germline-derived CDR1 and CDR2 are LNHNV and YYDKDF (reference sequence). The CDR3 consists of 15 residues. In DNA, the CDR3 is TGTGCCACCAGCAGAGATCGACAGGGGGGGGGTGGCTACACCTTC. Translating it yields CATSRDRQGGGGYTF.

The J gene is TRBJ2-7, the V gene TRBV4-1; 12 nucleotides agree with TRBD2. CDR3 length: 16 residues. The germline CDR1 and CDR2 sequences are MGHRA and YSYEKL. The V gene end was trimmed by 4 bases and the J gene end by 0 bases; junction bases not matched to a gene: 4. The CDR3: CASSRSTSGSSYEQYF. In nucleotides, the CDR3 is TGCGCCAGCAGCCGGTCGACTAGCGGGAGCTCCTACGAGCAGTACTTC.

This chain links TRBV7-6 with TRBJ2-2; no reliable D call. V lost 7 bases and J 4 bases, leaving 10 bases between the germline ends. From germline, CDR1 is SGHVS and CDR2 FNYEAQ. The CDR3 contains 13 residues. The CDR3 sequence is CASTPYGTGELFF. The CDR3 coding sequence is TGTGCCAGCACGCCGTACGGCACCGGGGAGCTGTTTTTT.

In nucleotides, the CDR3 is TGTGCCAGCAGCATAGCTAGCGGGAGGCCCGGGGAGCTGTTTTTT. Amino acid sequence: CASSIASGRPGELFF. The V call is TRBV5-6, the J call TRBJ2-2; 11 nucleotides match TRBD2. The CDR3 totals 15 residues. Per germline, CDR1 SGHDT and CDR2 YYEEEE. The trim removed 4 bases at V and 6 bases at J, leaving 5 bases unmatched. The whole variable domain, remainder taken from reference TRBV5-6 and TRBJ2-2, is DAGVTQSPTHLIKTRGQQVTLRCSPKSGHDTVSWYQQALGQGPQFIFQYYEEEERQRGNFPDRFSGHQFPNYSSELNVNALLLGDSALYLCASSIASGRPGELFFGEGSRLTVL.

The V gene is TRBV7-2, the J gene TRBJ2-1, with D possibly being TRBD1 (5 bases). The CDR3 runs 14 residues. The V end lost 10 bases, the J end lost 7 bases, and 20 bases lay between the germline ends. Germline V gene sequence: CDR1 SGHTA, CDR2 FQGNSA. Here the CDR3 reads CANARDRDRNEQFF. DNA of the CDR3: TGTGCCAACGCCAGGGATAGAGACCGGAATGAGCAGTTCTTC.

The genes are TRBV7-2 and TRBJ2-5; 8 positions agree with TRBD2. This CDR3 has 14 residues. The V and J ends lost 3 bases and 1 base, in that order; junction bases with no gene match: 1. The germline gives CDR1 SGHTA, CDR2 FQGNSA. The CDR3 loop reads CASSFTSGQETQYF. CDR3 nucleotides: TGTGCCAGCAGCTTTACTAGCGGCCAAGAGACCCAGTACTTC. Based on the CDR3 plus reference TRBV7-2 and TRBJ2-5, the full variable domain is GAGVSQSPSNKVTEKGKDVELRCDPISGHTALYWYRQSLGQGLEFLIYFQGNSAPDKSGLPSDRFSAERTGGSVSTLTIQRTQQEDSAVYLCASSFTSGQETQYFGPGTRLLVL.

CDR3 residues: CASSHSTGTTEAFF. The CDR3 nucleotides read TGCGCCAGCAGCCATTCTACAGGGACCACTGAAGCTTTCTTT. This chain joins TRBV4-3 and TRBJ1-1, with D maybe TRBD1 (6 bases). With 3 bases removed from V and 4 bases from J, the gap between germline ends came to 12 bases. Germline CDR1 and CDR2: LGHNA and YSLEER. The CDR3 loop spans 14 amino acids.

V is TRBV10-3 and J is TRBJ2-1; TRBD2 aligns across 10 bases. This CDR3 comprises 14 residues. The germline CDR1 and CDR2 sequences are ENHRY and SYGVKD. The V gene end was trimmed by 6 bases and the J gene end by 8 bases; junction bases not matched to a gene: 7. The CDR3, as DNA: TGTGCCATCAGCGTGTCTAGCGGGAGTCATGAGCAGTTCTTC. Encoded protein: CAISVSSGSHEQFF.

To note about this clone: At the DNA level, this CDR3 is encoded by other sequences in the same sample as well. The CDR3 DNA is TGTGCCAGCAGCCTTTCGACAGGGGAAGAGACCCAGTACTTC. This codes for CASSLSTGEETQYF. This chain uses TRBV7-9 with TRBJ2-5, with TRBD1 matching over 8 bases. V lost 5 bases, J lost 3 bases, and 5 bases stayed unmatched. Per the germline V gene, CDR1 is SEHNR and CDR2 is FQNEAQ (reference sequence). There are 14 residues in the CDR3.